The present entry profiles one T cell receptor beta chain with its context. The antigen is not known. A read error may account for a junction end that differs from germline. Using a J-beta primer mix together with a sample-barcoded 5' primer, a second PCR was run for about 6 to 11 cycles. Every sample gave at least 2.5 million paired-end reads containing CDR3. A single record per CDR3 protein comes from TCRdb applying MiXCR to the 5' RACE reads. This table holds around 1.5 million distinct CDR3 sequences, roughly 59% found once. This sample stems from a study of blood T cells in healthy people across ages. The CDR3 has 16 residues. The germline CDR1 and CDR2 sequences are MNHNS and SASEGT. Study outcomes and limitations: In older individuals, TCR beta diversity per million T cells was lower, falling roughly linearly with age. Estimated diversity that came from one million T cells was considered an underestimate.

With each sample, at least 5 micrograms of total RNA were extracted. V usage is TRBV6-1 and J usage is TRBJ2-1, with D possibly TRBD2 on 6 matching bases. The source of this sequence is a man aged 18 to 30 in good health. The sequencing sample was made of blood. CDR3 region: CASSQAVGGSYNEQFF. The CDR3 bases are TGTGCCAGCAGTCAAGCCGTGGGGGGCTCCTACAATGAGCAGTTCTTC.